One sample yielded the 17 T cell receptor beta chains listed below, sequenced in a study of T cells after yellow fever vaccination. TCRdb re-called the 5' RACE reads through MiXCR, storing one row per CDR3 protein. This repertoire shows hundreds of thousands of distinct CDR3 sequences, just over 20% found once; its top ten account for about a sixth. This sample comprised PBMCs, obtained less than 25 days after the first yellow fever vaccination. The receptors were gathered from a young man who received the YFV17D yellow fever vaccine.

In its sample, this clonotype was seen a few times. The J gene is TRBJ2-1, the V gene TRBV5-4; 11 nucleotides agree with TRBD1. In germline, CDR1 is SGHNT, CDR2 YYREEE (reference sequence). With V trimmed by 5 bases and J by 5 bases, 9 bases remained unmatched. This CDR3 contains 16 residues. The CDR3 is CASRLPPGQGDNEQFF. The CDR3 DNA sequence: TGTGCCAGCAGACTTCCGCCGGGACAGGGGGACAATGAGCAGTTCTTC. Full variable domain (missing parts from reference TRBV5-4 and TRBJ2-1): ETGVTQSPTHLIKTRGQQVTLRCSSQSGHNTVSWYQQALGQGPQFIFQYYREEENGRGNFPPRFSGLQFPNYSSELNVNALELDDSALYLCASRLPPGQGDNEQFFGPGTRLTVL.

This clonotype was recorded a few times. The rearrangement links TRBV4-3 to TRBJ2-7; a possible D gene is TRBD2 (5 bases). CDR3 length: 14 residues. Trimming pared 3 bases from V and 1 base from J, leaving 10 bases between. Germline assignment: CDR1 LGHNA and CDR2 YSLEER. The CDR3 DNA reads as TGCGCCAGCAGCCAGAACCGGGAATCCTACGAGCAGTACTTC. Its translation: CASSQNRESYEQYF.

This chain uses TRBV7-3 with TRBJ2-1; the D is unclear. V gave up 4 bases and J gave up 6 bases, with 13 bases separating them. CDR1 is SGHTA and CDR2 is FQGTGA in the germline V gene. The CDR3 sequence is 14 residues long. The CDR3 reads CASSSGRHPNEQFF. CDR3 in DNA: TGTGCCAGCAGCTCCGGCCGTCATCCCAATGAGCAGTTCTTC.

This clonotype was seen more than once but under ten times. The chain uses TRBV2 and TRBJ1-4; tentative D call: TRBD1 (5 bases). V shed 3 bases and J shed 8 bases, with 13 bases lying between them. Per germline, CDR1 SNHLY and CDR2 FYNNEI. The CDR3 totals 14 residues. CDR3: CASSDQGSSEKLFF. In DNA, the CDR3 is TGTGCCAGCAGTGACCAGGGATCAAGCGAAAAACTGTTTTTT.

V usage is TRBV6-5 and J usage is TRBJ1-1; 7 bases fit TRBD1. In germline, CDR1 is MNHEY, CDR2 SVGAGI. CDR3 length: 16 residues. V was pared by 0 bases and J by 4 bases, with 8 bases of the junction left unmatched. The chain's CDR3 is CASSYSIRAGGTEAFF. DNA for the CDR3: TGTGCCAGCAGTTACTCGATCAGGGCAGGGGGCACTGAAGCTTTCTTT.

The CDR3 loop reads CASSLVAGGESQETQYF. The CDR3 DNA reads TGCGCCAGCAGCTTGGTGGCGGGGGGCGAATCCCAAGAGACCCAGTACTTC. The genes are TRBV5-1 and TRBJ2-5; 8 bases align to TRBD2. This CDR3 has 17 residues. CDR1 is SGHRS, CDR2 YFSETQ, per germline. The trim removed 0 bases at V and 1 base at J, leaving 8 bases unmatched.

This sequence joins TRBV11-3 and TRBJ2-1; D uncertain. CDR1 is SGHNT and CDR2 is YENEEA in the germline V gene. There are 12 residues in the CDR3. V lost 1 base, J lost 11 bases, and 9 bases lay in between. The CDR3 here is CASSLATEQQFF. DNA of the CDR3: TGTGCCAGCAGCTTAGCGACTGAACAGCAGTTCTTC.

V is TRBV4-1 and J is TRBJ2-7; D is possibly TRBD1 (5 bases). Trimming shortened V by 0 bases and J by 3 bases, and 12 bases separated the two germline ends. Germline values: CDR1 MGHRA, CDR2 YSYEKL. The CDR3 covers 15 residues. CDR3 nucleotide sequence: TGCGCCAGCAGCCAAGAAAGGGGCAGATACTACGAGCAGTACTTC. Translating it yields CASSQERGRYYEQYF.

This clonotype was found a few times. This chain uses TRBV4-1 with TRBJ2-3; D perhaps matches TRBD1 (5 bases). The CDR3 runs 16 residues. Trimming took off 1 base at V and 2 bases at J, with 13 bases between the two ends. Germline CDR1 and CDR2: MGHRA and YSYEKL. Here the CDR3 reads CASSQGKGASTDTQYF. The CDR3 coding sequence is TGCGCCAGCAGCCAAGGGAAAGGGGCCTCCACAGATACGCAGTATTTT.

This clonotype was observed a handful of times. The chain has TRBV20-1 and TRBJ2-1, with 10 bases fitting TRBD1. This CDR3 spans 14 amino acids. In germline, CDR1 is DFQATT, CDR2 SNEGSKA (reference sequence). V was clipped by 7 bases and J by 8 bases; unmatched bases: 11. The CDR3 DNA follows: TGCAGTGGTAGGGACAGGGGTATTACCGATGAGCAGTTCTTC. Its translation is CSGRDRGITDEQFF.

The chain carries TRBV20-1 and TRBJ2-1; TRBD2 aligns across 9 bases. The V and J ends lost 1 base and 0 bases, in that order; junction bases with no gene match: 10. The CDR3 totals 18 residues. Germline CDR1 is DFQATT and CDR2 is SNEGSKA (reference sequence). In DNA, the CDR3 is TGCAGTGCTAGAGTTGCGGGGGGGCGGGTCCCCTCCTACAATGAGCAGTTCTTC. It yields the protein CSARVAGGRVPSYNEQFF.

The chain joins TRBV7-8 to TRBJ2-5; TRBD2 matches at 15 bases. Germline CDR1 and CDR2: SGHVS and FQNEAQ. Trimming removed 8 bases from V and 2 bases from J; junction bases left unmatched: 6. The CDR3 is made up of 16 amino acids. CDR3 sequence (DNA): TGTGCCAGCCGCCCGGGACTAGCGGGGGGTCAAGAGACCCAGTACTTC. Translated, it gives CASRPGLAGGQETQYF.

The CDR3 DNA reads as TGTGCCAGCAGCCAAAGACAGACTAACGCCGGGGAGCTGTTTTTT. Translated: CASSQRQTNAGELFF. The chain employs TRBV7-9 and TRBJ2-2; D tentatively reads TRBD1 or TRBD2 (5 bases each). Trimming shortened V by 5 bases and J by 6 bases, and 16 bases separated the two germline ends. CDR1 is SEHNR, CDR2 FQNEAQ, per germline (reference sequence). This CDR3 has 15 amino acids.

The CDR3 nucleotides read TGTGCCAGCAGCGCAGGGGGCAGAGCAGATACGCAGTATTTT. Its protein product is CASSAGGRADTQYF. This chain joins TRBV6-1 and TRBJ2-3, with TRBD1 matching over 8 bases. Germline V gene lookup returns CDR1 MNHNS and CDR2 SASEGT. The CDR3 sequence is 14 residues long. V gave up 6 bases and J gave up 4 bases; unmatched junction bases: 6.

At least ten counts were recorded for this clonotype. The genes are TRBV5-1 and TRBJ2-3; a possible D gene is TRBD2 (6 bases). Germline V lookup: CDR1 SGHRS, CDR2 YFSETQ. Deletions cut 5 bases from V and 5 bases from J, with 15 bases between. This CDR3 is 14 amino acids long. The CDR3 is CASRGRPGVDTQYF. CDR3 nucleotide sequence: TGCGCCAGCAGGGGCAGGCCGGGAGTAGATACGCAGTATTTT.

This clonotype was seen only a few times. The CDR3 bases are TGTGCCAGCACGGATTGGATAACAGATACGCAGTATTTT. Protein sequence: CASTDWITDTQYF. The chain uses TRBV27 and TRBJ2-3; no clear D. Germline V gene sequence: CDR1 MNHEY, CDR2 SMNVEV (reference sequence). V lost 7 bases, J lost 3 bases, and 11 bases lay in between. The CDR3 extends over 13 amino acids.

This clonotype has a handful of counts. The chain employs TRBV13 and TRBJ1-5; D unresolved. Germline CDR1 reads PRHDT; CDR2 reads FYEKMQ (reference sequence). This CDR3 spans 15 amino acids. V lost 2 bases, J lost 5 bases, and 13 bases lay in between. CDR3 protein: CASSLRRVSHQPQHF. In nucleotides, the CDR3 is TGTGCCAGCAGCTTACGGAGGGTGAGTCATCAGCCCCAGCATTTT.